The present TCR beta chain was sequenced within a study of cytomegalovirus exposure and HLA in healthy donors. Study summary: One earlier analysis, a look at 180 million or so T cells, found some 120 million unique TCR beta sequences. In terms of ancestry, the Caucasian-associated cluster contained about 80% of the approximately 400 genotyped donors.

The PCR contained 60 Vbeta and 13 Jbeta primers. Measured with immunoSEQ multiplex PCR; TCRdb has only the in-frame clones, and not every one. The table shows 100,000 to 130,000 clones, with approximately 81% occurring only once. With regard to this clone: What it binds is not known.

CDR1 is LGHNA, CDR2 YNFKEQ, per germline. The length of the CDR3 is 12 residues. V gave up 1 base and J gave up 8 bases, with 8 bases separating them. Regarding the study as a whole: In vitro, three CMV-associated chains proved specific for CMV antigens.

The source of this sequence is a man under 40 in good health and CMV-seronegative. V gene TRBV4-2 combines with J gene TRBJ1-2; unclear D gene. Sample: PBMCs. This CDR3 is CASSQVERGYTF. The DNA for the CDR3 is TGTGCCAGCAGCCAAGTGGAGAGGGGCTACACCTTC.